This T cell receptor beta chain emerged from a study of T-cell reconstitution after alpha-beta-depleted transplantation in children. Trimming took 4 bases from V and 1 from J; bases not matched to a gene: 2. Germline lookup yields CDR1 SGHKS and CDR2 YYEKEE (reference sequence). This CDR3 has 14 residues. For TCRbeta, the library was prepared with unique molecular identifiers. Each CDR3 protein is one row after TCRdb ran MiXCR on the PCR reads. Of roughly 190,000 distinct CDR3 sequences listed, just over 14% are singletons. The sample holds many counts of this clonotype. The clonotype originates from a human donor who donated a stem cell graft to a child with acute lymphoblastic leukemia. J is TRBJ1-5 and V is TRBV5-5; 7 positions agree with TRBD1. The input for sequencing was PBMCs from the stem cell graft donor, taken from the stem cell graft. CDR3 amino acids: CASSPGQSNQPQHF. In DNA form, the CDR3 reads TGTGCCAGCAGCCCGGGACAGAGCAATCAGCCCCAGCATTTT.